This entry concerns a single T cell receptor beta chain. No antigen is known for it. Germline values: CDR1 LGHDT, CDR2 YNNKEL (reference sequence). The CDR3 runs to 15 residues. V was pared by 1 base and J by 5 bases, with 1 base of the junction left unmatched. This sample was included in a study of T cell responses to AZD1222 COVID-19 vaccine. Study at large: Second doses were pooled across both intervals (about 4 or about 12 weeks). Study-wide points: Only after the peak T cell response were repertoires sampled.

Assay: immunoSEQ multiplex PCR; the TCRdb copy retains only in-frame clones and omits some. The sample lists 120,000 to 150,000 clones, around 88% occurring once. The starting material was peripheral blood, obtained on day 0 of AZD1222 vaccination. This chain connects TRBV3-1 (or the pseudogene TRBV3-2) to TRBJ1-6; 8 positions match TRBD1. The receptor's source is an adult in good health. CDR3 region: CASSQGTGNNSPLHF. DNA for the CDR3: TGTGCCAGCAGCCAAGGGACAGGGAATAATTCACCCCTCCACTTT.